The rows below give T cell receptor beta chains drawn from one sample of a study of blood T cell repertoires in COVID-19. Repertoires were generated with immunoSEQ multiplex PCR, while TCRdb's copy carries only in-frame clones and drops some. This sample has about 330,000 clones, with 87% found just once. The specimen sequenced was PBMCs or T cells enriched from blood (not recorded which). These receptor sequences come from a woman aged 25-40 years who had recovered from COVID-19. Both conserved end residues are part of each CDR3. D genes are given only for firm matches. A row's size may be missing; if present it is once, few, many or a size class.

CDR3 protein,CDR3 DNA,clone size,V gene,J gene,D gene
CASSRSGTGEVDAFF,TGTGCCAGCAGCAGATCCGGGACAGGGGAAGTGGATGCTTTCTTT,.,TRBV5-4,TRBJ1-1,TRBD1
CASSFSGPETQYF,TGTGCCAGCAGCTTTTCAGGGCCCGAGACCCAGTACTTC,.,TRBV7-9,TRBJ2-5,.
CASTRREGRSYNEQFF,TGTGCCAGCACTAGGAGGGAGGGACGGTCCTACAATGAGCAGTTCTTC,.,TRBV2,TRBJ2-1,TRBD2
CASSLFTRGRKGGEAFF,TGTGCCAGCAGTTTATTCACCCGAGGTCGTAAGGGAGGAGAAGCTTTCTTT,.,TRBV27,TRBJ1-1,.
CASSFQGARELFF,TGCGCCAGCAGTTTCCAGGGGGCGAGGGAGCTGTTTTTT,.,TRBV5-1,TRBJ2-2,TRBD1
CASAGGTPNTEAFF,TGTGCCAGCGCGGGTGGGACACCGAACACTGAAGCTTTCTTT,.,TRBV6-5,TRBJ1-1,.
CASSPTGTGNGYTF,TGTGCCAGCAGTCCCACTGGGACAGGGAATGGCTACACCTTC,.,TRBV2,TRBJ1-2,TRBD1
CASSQSAGSNEKLFF,TGTGCCAGCAGCCAATCCGCAGGCTCGAATGAAAAACTGTTTTTT,few,TRBV16,TRBJ1-4,.
CASSTNQPQHF,TGTGCCAGCAGTACAAATCAGCCCCAGCATTTT,many,TRBV28,TRBJ1-5,.
CASNAQGTETQYF,TGTGCCAGCAACGCACAGGGGACGGAGACCCAGTACTTC,once,TRBV9,TRBJ2-5,TRBD1
CASSKAREGWCEQYF,TGTGCCAGCAGCAAAGCTCGGGAGGGTTGGTGCGAGCAGTACTTC,.,TRBV21-1,TRBJ2-7,.
CAWSVPVAGIYEQYF,TGTGCCTGGAGTGTACCCGTAGCGGGCATTTACGAGCAGTACTTC,.,TRBV30,TRBJ2-7,TRBD2
CASMENYGYTF,TGTGCCAGCATGGAGAACTATGGCTACACCTTC,.,TRBV6-6,TRBJ1-2,.
CASSEGTGGWYEQYF,TGTGCCAGCAGTGAGGGGACAGGGGGCTGGTACGAGCAGTACTTC,.,TRBV25-1,TRBJ2-7,TRBD1
CASSPGPTGTEKLFF,TGTGCTAGCAGCCCCGGCCCGACAGGGACCGAAAAACTGTTTTTT,once,TRBV7-7,TRBJ1-4,TRBD1
CASSLDGTSLLSSYNEQFF,TGTGCCAGCAGCCTGGATGGGACTAGTCTATTGAGCTCCTACAATGAGCAGTTCTTC,.,TRBV5-8,TRBJ2-1,TRBD2
CASSTLFTWGGSPLHF,TGTGCCAGCAGCACCCTTTTTACGTGGGGGGGCTCACCCCTCCACTTT,.,TRBV5-6,TRBJ1-6,.
CASSPWQGASGYTF,TGTGCCAGCAGCCCCTGGCAGGGGGCGAGTGGCTACACCTTC,.,TRBV5-6,TRBJ1-2,TRBD1
CASSVGPVTNGYTF,TGTGCCAGCAGCGTAGGCCCGGTAACTAATGGCTACACCTTC,once,TRBV9,TRBJ1-2,.
CASSQLGGGAFGDTQYF,TGCGCCAGCAGCCAATTGGGCGGGGGGGCCTTTGGAGATACGCAGTATTTT,once,TRBV4-1,TRBJ2-3,TRBD2
CASLWQVGAGELFF,TGTGCCAGCTTATGGCAGGTCGGCGCCGGGGAGCTGTTTTTT,.,TRBV2,TRBJ2-2,.
CASSLDPSGVINNEQFF,TGTGCCAGCAGCTTAGATCCTAGCGGGGTCATAAACAATGAGCAGTTCTTC,.,TRBV7-9,TRBJ2-1,TRBD2
CASSQEGRLSGNTIYF,TGCGCCAGCAGCCAAGAAGGCAGGCTGTCTGGAAACACCATATATTTT,.,TRBV4-1,TRBJ1-3,.
CASSVSVQGVTEAFF,TGTGCCAGCAGCGTATCCGTACAGGGGGTCACTGAAGCTTTCTTT,.,TRBV7-8,TRBJ1-1,TRBD1
CASSLGEGTEAFF,TGTGCCAGCAGCTTGGGGGAGGGTACTGAAGCTTTCTTT,.,TRBV7-9,TRBJ1-1,.
CASSSRQGVLGYTF,TGTGCCAGCAGCTCACGACAGGGGGTTTTAGGCTACACCTTC,.,TRBV7-9,TRBJ1-2,TRBD1